A selection of T cell receptor beta chains follows, all from one sample in a study of OX40 agonist ivuxolimab in advanced cancers. The repertoire was sequenced with immunoSEQ multiplex PCR; TCRdb's copy has only in-frame clones and lacks some. The sample yields tens of thousands of clones, roughly four fifths seen once. Material: CD4+ or CD8+ T cells sorted from blood, obtained in a trial of the OX40 agonist ivuxolimab. Source of these receptors: an adult with an advanced solid tumor such as melanoma, head and neck, liver or kidney cancer. CDR3s include the opening cysteine and the closing phenylalanine or tryptophan. The order of the fields is V gene, clone size, J gene, CDR3 protein. Only some rows state a clone size, as once, few, many or a class for expanded clones.

TRBV18,.,TRBJ1-4,CASSPGTNEKLFF
TRBV27,.,TRBJ2-2,CASSLEAFGTGELFF
TRBV9,.,TRBJ2-3,CASSPFADTQYF
TRBV11-2,.,TRBJ1-4,CASSPWGGSPSWNEKLFF
TRBV28,.,TRBJ1-1,CASSRKKGVGTEAFF
TRBV19,once,TRBJ2-5,CASSIHATESEETQYF
TRBV7-8,.,TRBJ2-7,CASSLAGEDYEQYF
TRBV25-1,.,TRBJ1-2,CASSDDRIYGYTF
TRBV2,.,TRBJ1-4,CASIKGTANEKLFF
TRBV7-2,.,TRBJ1-1,CASSLGDRPNTEAFF
TRBV7-2,.,TRBJ2-1,CASSLDNIPGPRNEQFF
TRBV10-3,.,TRBJ2-5,CAISESGDNQETQYF
TRBV6-5,.,TRBJ2-3,CASNERYSPDTQYF
TRBV4-1,.,TRBJ1-1,CASSQDKRQGGTEAFF
TRBV28,.,TRBJ1-5,CASTPSGTGGNQPQHF
TRBV5-4,.,TRBJ2-1,CASSLASNEQFF
TRBV28,.,TRBJ1-4,CASSLTGTGQEKLFF
TRBV19,.,TRBJ1-4,CASRGGTGNEKLFF